Here is one T cell receptor (beta chain) with its context. Its antigen is currently unknown. This sample includes further DNA sequences coding for the same CDR3. Some clones are missing from TCRdb's copy, which holds only in-frame ones; the method was immunoSEQ multiplex PCR. The sample records roughly 180,000 clones, about nine tenths being singletons. The entry originates in a study of T cell responses to AZD1222 COVID-19 vaccine. At the level of the study: Some second doses came at about 4 weeks and others at about 12 weeks; these were pooled. Findings of the study overall: The donor cohort was predominantly white British with a female majority, and clonal diversity may have been underestimated. There were repertoire samples only from the period after the peak T cell response.

Germline V lookup: CDR1 LNHDA, CDR2 SQIVND (reference sequence). V was shortened by 4 bases and J by 1 base, with 7 bases between the two germline ends. This CDR3 comprises 13 residues. The source was peripheral blood, collected on day 0 of AZD1222 vaccination. The source is an adult in good health. This rearrangement joins TRBV19 to TRBJ1-1; possibly TRBD1 for D (5 bases). The CDR3 spells CASSRGTNTEAFF. The CDR3 DNA follows: TGTGCCAGTAGTAGAGGGACGAACACTGAAGCTTTCTTT.